This T cell receptor (beta chain) emerged from a study of beta chain features in type 1 diabetes. Study summary: The study found patients and healthy donors alike in age, gender and cell yields. Over all samples combined, 107,917,701 sorted cells were examined.

Comment on this clone: Its specificity is unknown.

The V end lost 5 bases, the J end lost 0 bases, and 8 bases lay between the germline ends. Germline CDR1 SSHAT, CDR2 FNYEAQ (reference sequence). This CDR3 has 15 amino acids. Study-wide findings and caveats: TCRB rearrangement may or may not be influenced by HLA type; here this remained unresolved. Across all four CD4+ subsets, people with type 1 diabetes showed modestly shorter TCRB CDR3s.

Reverse transcription of all isolated RNA meant that expressed TCRB transcripts were sequenced. TCRdb's table, derived via immunoSEQ multiplex PCR, lists solely in-frame clones and lacks some. The sample has about 400,000 clones, roughly 12% seen once. This clonotype was obtained from a young man in good health. The sample comprised naive CD4+ T cells from blood. The V gene is TRBV7-7, the J gene TRBJ2-6; D is unclear. CDR3 DNA: TGTGCCAGCAGCGTAGTCCTCTCTGGGGCCAACGTCCTGACTTTC. Protein sequence: CASSVVLSGANVLTF.